The entry below describes one T cell receptor beta chain. The data were obtained in a study of cytomegalovirus exposure and HLA in healthy donors. V shed 4 bases and J 5 bases; nucleotides not matched to a gene: 9. The CDR3 is made up of 16 amino acids. CDR1 and CDR2 (germline): SGHVS, FQNEAQ. Vbeta (60) and Jbeta (13) primers were used in the PCR. Clones were sequenced by immunoSEQ multiplex PCR, and TCRdb holds only the in-frame ones, with some missing. There are about 120,000 clones in the sample; roughly three fifths occur only once, and about 1.5% lies in the top ten. This receptor was taken from a man younger than 30 in good health and CMV-seronegative. Sequenced input: PBMCs. The genes are TRBV7-8 and TRBJ1-1; 11 bases are shared with TRBD1. DNA of the CDR3: TGTGCCAGCAGCTCCCAACGGACAGGGGGCTGGACTGAAGCTTTCTTT. Amino acids: CASSSQRTGGWTEAFF.